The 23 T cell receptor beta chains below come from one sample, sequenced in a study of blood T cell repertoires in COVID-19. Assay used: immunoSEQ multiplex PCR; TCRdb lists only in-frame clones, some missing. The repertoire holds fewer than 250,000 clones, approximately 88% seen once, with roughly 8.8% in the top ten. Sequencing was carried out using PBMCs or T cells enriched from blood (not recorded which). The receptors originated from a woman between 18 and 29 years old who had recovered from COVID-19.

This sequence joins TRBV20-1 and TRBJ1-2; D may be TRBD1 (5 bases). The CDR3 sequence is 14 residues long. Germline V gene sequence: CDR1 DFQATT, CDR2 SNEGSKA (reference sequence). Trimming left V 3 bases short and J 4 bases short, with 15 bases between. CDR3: CSASGALEFYGYTF. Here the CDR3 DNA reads TGCAGTGCTAGTGGGGCGTTGGAATTCTATGGCTACACCTTC.

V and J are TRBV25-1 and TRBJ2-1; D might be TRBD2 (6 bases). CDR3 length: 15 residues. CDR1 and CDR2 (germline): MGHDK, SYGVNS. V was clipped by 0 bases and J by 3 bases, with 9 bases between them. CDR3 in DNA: TGTGCCAGCAGTGAATACACTAGCAGCTACAATGAGCAGTTCTTC. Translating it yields CASSEYTSSYNEQFF.

CDR3 sequence (DNA): TGTGCCAGCAGCCCGCAATCGAGCAGGGGAAATGAGCAGTTCTTC. It yields the protein CASSPQSSRGNEQFF. The genes are TRBV7-2 and TRBJ2-1; D possibly corresponds to TRBD1 (6 bases). Trimming removed 5 bases from V and 7 bases from J, with 18 bases in between. The CDR3 length is 15 residues. Germline V gene data show CDR1 as SGHTA and CDR2 as FQGNSA.

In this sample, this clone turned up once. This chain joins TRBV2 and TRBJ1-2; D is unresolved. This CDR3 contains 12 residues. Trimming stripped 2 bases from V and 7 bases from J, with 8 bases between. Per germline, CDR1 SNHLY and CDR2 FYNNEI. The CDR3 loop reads CASSENSPGYTF. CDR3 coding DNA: TGTGCCAGCAGTGAAAACAGTCCTGGCTACACCTTC. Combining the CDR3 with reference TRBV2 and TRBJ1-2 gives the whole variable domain EPEVTQTPSHQVTQMGQEVILRCVPISNHLYFYWYRQILGQKVEFLVSFYNNEISEKSEIFDDQFSVERPDGSNFTLKIRSTKLEDSAMYFCASSENSPGYTFGSGTRLTVV.

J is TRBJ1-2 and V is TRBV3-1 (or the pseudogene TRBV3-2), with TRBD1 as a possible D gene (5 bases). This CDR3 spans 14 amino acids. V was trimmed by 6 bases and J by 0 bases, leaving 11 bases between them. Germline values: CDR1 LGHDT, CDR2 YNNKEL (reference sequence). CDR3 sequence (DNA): TGTGCCAGCAGGCGGGGGGAAGCTAACTATGGCTACACCTTC. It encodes CASRRGEANYGYTF.

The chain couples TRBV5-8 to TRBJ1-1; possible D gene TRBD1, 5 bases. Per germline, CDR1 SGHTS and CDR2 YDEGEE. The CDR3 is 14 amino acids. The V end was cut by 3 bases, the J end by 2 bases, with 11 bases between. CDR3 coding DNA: TGTGCCAGCAGCTCGGAACAGGTCAACACTGAAGCTTTCTTT. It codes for CASSSEQVNTEAFF.

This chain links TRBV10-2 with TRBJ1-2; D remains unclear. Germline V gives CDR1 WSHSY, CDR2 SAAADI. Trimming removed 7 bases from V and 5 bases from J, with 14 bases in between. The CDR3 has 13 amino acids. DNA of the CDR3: TGCGCCAGCACTACGAGCCTGTCTTATGGCTACACCTTC. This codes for CASTTSLSYGYTF.

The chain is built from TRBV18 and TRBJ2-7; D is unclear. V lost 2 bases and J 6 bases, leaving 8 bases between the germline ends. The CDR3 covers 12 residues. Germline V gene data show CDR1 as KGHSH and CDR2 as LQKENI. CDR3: CASSPSTVEQYF. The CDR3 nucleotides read TGTGCCAGCTCACCAAGCACGGTCGAGCAGTACTTC.

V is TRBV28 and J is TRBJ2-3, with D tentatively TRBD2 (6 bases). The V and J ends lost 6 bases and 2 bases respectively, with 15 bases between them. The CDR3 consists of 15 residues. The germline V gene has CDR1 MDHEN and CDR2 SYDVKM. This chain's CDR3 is CASSPAGGHTDTQYF. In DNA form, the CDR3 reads TGTGCCAGCAGCCCCGCCGGGGGTCACACAGATACGCAGTATTTT.

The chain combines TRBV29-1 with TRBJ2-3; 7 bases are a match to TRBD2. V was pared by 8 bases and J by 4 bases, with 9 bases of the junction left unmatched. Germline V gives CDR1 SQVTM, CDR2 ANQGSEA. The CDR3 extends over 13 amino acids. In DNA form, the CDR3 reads TGCAGCTCTGGACTAGTTTTATCAGATACGCAGTATTTT. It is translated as CSSGLVLSDTQYF.

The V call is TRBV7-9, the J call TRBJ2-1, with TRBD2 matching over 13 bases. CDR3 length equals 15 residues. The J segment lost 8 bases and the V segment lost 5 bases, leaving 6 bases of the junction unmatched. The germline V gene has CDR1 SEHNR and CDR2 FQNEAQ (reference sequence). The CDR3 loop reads CASSALAGGYYEQFF. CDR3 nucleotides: TGTGCCAGCAGCGCACTAGCGGGGGGGTATTATGAGCAGTTCTTC. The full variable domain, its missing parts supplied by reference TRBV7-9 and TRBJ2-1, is DTGVSQNPRHKITKRGQNVTFRCDPISEHNRLYWYRQTLGQGPEFLTYFQNEAQLEKSRLLSDRFSAERPKGSFSTLEIQRTEQGDSAMYLCASSALAGGYYEQFFGPGTRLTVL.

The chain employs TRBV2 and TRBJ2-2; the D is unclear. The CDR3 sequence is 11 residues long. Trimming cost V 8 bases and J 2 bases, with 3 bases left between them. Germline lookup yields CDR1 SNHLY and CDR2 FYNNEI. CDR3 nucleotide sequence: TGTGCCAGCCAAAACACCGGGGAGCTGTTTTTT. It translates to CASQNTGELFF.

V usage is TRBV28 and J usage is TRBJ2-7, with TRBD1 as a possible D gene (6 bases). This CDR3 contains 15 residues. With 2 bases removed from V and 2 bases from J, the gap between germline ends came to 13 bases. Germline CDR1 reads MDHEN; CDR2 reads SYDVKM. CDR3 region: CASSLGDTSAYEQYF. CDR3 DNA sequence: TGTGCCAGCAGTTTAGGGGACACGTCCGCCTACGAGCAGTACTTC.

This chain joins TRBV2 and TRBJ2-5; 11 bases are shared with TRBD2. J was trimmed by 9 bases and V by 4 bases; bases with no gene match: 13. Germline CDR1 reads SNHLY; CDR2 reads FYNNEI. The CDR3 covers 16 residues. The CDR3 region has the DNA TGTGCCAGCAGTGGGCTAGCGGGGGGCACCACGGTGGCCCAGTACTTC. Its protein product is CASSGLAGGTTVAQYF.

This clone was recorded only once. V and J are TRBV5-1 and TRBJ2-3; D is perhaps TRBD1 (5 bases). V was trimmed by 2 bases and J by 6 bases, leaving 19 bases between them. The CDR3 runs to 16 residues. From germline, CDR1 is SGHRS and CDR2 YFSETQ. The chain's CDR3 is CASSFSGSSLGDTQYF. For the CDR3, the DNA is TGCGCCAGCAGCTTTTCAGGGTCGTCTTTGGGTGATACGCAGTATTTT.

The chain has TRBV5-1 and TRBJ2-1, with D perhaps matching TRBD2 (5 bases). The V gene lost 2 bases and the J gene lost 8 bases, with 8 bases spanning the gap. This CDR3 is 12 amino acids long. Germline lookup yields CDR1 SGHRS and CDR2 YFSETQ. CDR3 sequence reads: CASSLRGYEQFF. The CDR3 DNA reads TGCGCCAGCAGCTTAAGAGGGTATGAGCAGTTCTTC. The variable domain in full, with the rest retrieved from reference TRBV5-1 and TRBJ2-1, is KAGVTQTPRYLIKTRGQQVTLSCSPISGHRSVSWYQQTPGQGLQFLFEYFSETQRNKGNFPGRFSGRQFSNSRSEMNVSTLELGDSALYLCASSLRGYEQFFGPGTRLTVL.

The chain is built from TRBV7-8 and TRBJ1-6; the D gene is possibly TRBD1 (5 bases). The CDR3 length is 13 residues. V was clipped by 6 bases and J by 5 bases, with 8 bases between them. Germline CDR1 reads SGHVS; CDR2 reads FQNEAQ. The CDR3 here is CASRTGDNSPLHF. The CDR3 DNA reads TGTGCCAGCAGGACGGGGGATAATTCACCCCTCCACTTT. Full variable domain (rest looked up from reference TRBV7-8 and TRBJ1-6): GAGVSQSPRYKVAKRGQDVALRCDPISGHVSLFWYQQALGQGPEFLTYFQNEAQLDKSGLPSDRFFAERPEGSVSTLKIQRTQQEDSAVYLCASRTGDNSPLHFGNGTRLTVT.

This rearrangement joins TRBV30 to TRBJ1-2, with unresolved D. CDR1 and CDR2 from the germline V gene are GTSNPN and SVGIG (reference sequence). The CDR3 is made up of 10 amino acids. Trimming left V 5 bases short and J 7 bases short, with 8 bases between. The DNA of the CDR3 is TGTGCCTGGCGTGGGAGTGGCTACACCTTC. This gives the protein CAWRGSGYTF.

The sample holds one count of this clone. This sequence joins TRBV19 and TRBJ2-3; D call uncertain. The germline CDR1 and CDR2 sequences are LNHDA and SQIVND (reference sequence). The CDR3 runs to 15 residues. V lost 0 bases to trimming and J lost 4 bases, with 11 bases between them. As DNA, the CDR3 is TGTGCCAGTAGTATAGAGGCGCGGCTTTCAGATACGCAGTATTTT. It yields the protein CASSIEARLSDTQYF.

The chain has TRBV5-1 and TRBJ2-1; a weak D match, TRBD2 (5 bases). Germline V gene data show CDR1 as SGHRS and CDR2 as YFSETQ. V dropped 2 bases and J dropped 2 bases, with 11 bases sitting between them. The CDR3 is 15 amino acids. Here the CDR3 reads CASSLEGLAYNEQFF. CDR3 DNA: TGCGCCAGCAGCTTAGAGGGCTTGGCCTACAATGAGCAGTTCTTC.

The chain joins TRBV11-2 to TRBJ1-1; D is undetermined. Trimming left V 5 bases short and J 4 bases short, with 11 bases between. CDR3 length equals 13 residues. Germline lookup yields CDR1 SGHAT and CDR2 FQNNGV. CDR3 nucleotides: TGTGCCAGCAGCCAACCGGTTAGCACTGAAGCTTTCTTT. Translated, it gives CASSQPVSTEAFF. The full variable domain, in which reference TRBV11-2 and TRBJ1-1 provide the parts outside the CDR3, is EAGVAQSPRYKIIEKRQSVAFWCNPISGHATLYWYQQILGQGPKLLIQFQNNGVVDDSQLPKDRFSAERLKGVDSTLKIQPAKLEDSAVYLCASSQPVSTEAFFGQGTRLTVV.

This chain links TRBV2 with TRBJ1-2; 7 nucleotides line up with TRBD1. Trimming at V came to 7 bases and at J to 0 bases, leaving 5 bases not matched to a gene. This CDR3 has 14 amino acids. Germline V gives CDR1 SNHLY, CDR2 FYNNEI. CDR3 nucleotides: TGTGCCAGCACCCCTGGGACAGCTAACTATGGCTACACCTTC. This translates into CASTPGTANYGYTF.

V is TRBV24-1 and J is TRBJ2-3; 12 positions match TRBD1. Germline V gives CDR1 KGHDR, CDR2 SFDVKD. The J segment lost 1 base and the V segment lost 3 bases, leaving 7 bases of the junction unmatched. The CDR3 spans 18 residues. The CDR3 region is CATSDLRDRGPRTDTQYF. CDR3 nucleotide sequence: TGTGCCACCAGTGATCTCAGGGACAGGGGGCCCCGCACAGATACGCAGTATTTT.